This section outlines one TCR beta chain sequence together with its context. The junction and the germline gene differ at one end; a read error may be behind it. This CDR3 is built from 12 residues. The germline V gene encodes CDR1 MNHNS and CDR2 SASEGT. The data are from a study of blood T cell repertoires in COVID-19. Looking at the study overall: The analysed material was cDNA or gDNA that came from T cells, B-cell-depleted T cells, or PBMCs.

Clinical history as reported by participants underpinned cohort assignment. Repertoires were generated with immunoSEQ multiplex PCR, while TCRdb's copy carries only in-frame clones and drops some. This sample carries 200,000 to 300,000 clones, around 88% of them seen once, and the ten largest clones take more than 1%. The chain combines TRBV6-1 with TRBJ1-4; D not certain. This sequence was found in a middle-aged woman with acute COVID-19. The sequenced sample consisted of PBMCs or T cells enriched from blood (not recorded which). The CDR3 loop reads CASSDVHSPSVF. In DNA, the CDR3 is TGTGCCAGCAGTGATGTTCACAGCCCTTCTGTTTTT.